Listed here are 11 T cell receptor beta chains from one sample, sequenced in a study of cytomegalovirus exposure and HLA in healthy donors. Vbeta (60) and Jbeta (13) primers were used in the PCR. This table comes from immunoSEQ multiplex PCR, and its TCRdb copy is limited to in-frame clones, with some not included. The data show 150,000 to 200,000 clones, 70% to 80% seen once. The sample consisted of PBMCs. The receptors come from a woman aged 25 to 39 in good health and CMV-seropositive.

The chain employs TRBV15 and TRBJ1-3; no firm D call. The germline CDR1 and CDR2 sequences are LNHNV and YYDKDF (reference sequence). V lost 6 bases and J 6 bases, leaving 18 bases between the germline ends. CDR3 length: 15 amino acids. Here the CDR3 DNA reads TGTGCCACCAGTAATAAACCCCGACTTACAAACACCATATATTTT. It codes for CATSNKPRLTNTIYF.

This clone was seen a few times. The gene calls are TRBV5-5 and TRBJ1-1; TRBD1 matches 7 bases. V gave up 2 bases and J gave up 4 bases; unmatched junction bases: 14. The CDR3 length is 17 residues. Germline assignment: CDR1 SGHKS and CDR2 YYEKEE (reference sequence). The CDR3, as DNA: TGTGCCAGCAGCTTAACGCAGGGACAGCTCTTTCGCACTGAAGCTTTCTTT. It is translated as CASSLTQGQLFRTEAFF.

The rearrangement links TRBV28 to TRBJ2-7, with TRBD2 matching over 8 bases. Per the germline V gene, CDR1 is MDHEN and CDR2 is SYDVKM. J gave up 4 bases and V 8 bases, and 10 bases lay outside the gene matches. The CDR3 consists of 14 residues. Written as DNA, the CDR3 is TGTGCCAGCGCCCGAACTAGCGGCCCTTACGAGCAGTACTTC. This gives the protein CASARTSGPYEQYF. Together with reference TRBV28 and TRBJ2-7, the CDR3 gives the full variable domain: DVKVTQSSRYLVKRTGEKVFLECVQDMDHENMFWYRQDPGLGLRLIYFSYDVKMKEKGDIPEGYSVSREKKERFSLILESASTNQTSMYLCASARTSGPYEQYFGPGTRLTVT.

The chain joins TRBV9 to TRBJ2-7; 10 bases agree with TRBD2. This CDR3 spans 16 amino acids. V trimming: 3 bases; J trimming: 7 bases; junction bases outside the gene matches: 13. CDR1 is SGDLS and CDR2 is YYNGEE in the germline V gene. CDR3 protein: CASSESPGTAGGEQYF. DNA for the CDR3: TGTGCCAGCAGCGAGAGCCCCGGGACAGCGGGGGGGGAGCAGTACTTC.

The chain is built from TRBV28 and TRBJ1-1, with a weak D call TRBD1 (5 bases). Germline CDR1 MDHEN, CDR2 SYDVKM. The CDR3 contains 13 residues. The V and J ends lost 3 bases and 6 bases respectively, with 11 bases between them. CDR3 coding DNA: TGTGCCAGCAGTTTCTCGACGGGGGCTGAAGCTTTCTTT. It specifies CASSFSTGAEAFF.

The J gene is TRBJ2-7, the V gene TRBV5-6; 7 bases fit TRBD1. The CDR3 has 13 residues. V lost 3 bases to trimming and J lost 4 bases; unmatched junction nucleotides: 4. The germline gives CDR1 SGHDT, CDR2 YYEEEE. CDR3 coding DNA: TGTGCCAGCAGCTCGACAGGGCGATACGAGCAGTACTTC. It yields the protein CASSSTGRYEQYF.

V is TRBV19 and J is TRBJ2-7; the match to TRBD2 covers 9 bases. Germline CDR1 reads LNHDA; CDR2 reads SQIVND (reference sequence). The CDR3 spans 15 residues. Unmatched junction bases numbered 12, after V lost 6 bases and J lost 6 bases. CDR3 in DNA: TGTGCCAGTAGCCTTGCAGCGGGGGGATCGGGCGAGCAGTACTTC. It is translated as CASSLAAGGSGEQYF.

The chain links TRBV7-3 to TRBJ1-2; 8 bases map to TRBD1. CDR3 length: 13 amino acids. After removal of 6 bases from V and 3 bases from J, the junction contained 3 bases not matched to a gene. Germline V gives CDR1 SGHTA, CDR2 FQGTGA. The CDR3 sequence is CASSLQGDYGYTF. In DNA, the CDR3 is TGTGCCAGCAGTTTACAGGGGGACTATGGCTACACCTTC. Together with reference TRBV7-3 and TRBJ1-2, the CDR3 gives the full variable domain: GAGVSQTPSNKVTEKGKYVELRCDPISGHTALYWYRQSLGQGPEFLIYFQGTGAADDSGLPNDRFFAVRPEGSVSTLKIQRTERGDSAVYLCASSLQGDYGYTFGSGTRLTVV.

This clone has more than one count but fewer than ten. CDR3 nucleotide sequence: TGTGCCAGCAGCCAACGATCGGGACAGGGAGATCGTGGCTACACCTTC. Protein sequence: CASSQRSGQGDRGYTF. This chain links TRBV4-2 with TRBJ1-2; 9 bases agree with TRBD1. V was clipped by 2 bases and J by 7 bases; unmatched bases: 11. Per the germline V gene, CDR1 is LGHNA and CDR2 is YNFKEQ. The CDR3 covers 16 residues.

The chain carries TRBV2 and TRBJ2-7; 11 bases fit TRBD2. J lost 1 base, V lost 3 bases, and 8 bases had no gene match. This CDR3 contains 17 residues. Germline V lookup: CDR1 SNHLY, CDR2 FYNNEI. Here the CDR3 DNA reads TGTGCCAGCAGTGATCGGCTAGCGGGAGGTTCTTCCTACGAGCAGTACTTC. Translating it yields CASSDRLAGGSSYEQYF.

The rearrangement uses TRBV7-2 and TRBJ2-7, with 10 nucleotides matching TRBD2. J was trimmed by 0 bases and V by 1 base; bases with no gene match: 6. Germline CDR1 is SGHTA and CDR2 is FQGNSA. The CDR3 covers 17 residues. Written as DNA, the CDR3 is TGTGCCAGCAGCTTAGGGACTAGCGGTACCTTCTCCTACGAGCAGTACTTC. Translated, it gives CASSLGTSGTFSYEQYF. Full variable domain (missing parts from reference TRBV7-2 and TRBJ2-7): GAGVSQSPSNKVTEKGKDVELRCDPISGHTALYWYRQSLGQGLEFLIYFQGNSAPDKSGLPSDRFSAERTGGSVSTLTIQRTQQEDSAVYLCASSLGTSGTFSYEQYFGPGTRLTVT.